This T cell receptor (beta chain) came from a study of control samples from healthy donors and cancer patients. Profiled with immunoSEQ multiplex PCR; TCRdb holds only in-frame clones, not every one. The profile shows under 130,000 clones, 83% of them singletons. Trimming stripped 0 bases from V and 3 bases from J, with 5 bases between. The CDR3 contains 13 residues. Per germline, CDR1 SGHNT and CDR2 YENEEA. The sequence derives from a woman between 50 and 59 years old in good health. The rearrangement links TRBV11-3 to TRBJ1-1; D gene uncertain. The sample comprised blood. CDR3 region: CASSLDGDTEAFF. Here the CDR3 DNA reads TGTGCCAGCAGCTTAGATGGGGACACTGAAGCTTTCTTT.